The source of this T cell receptor (beta chain) is a study of identifying expanded T cells in peripheral blood. The study, taken as a whole, reports: Variance in clone template counts between approximately 2-week samples significantly increased with total template count across all healthy donors.

TCRdb's copy holds only in-frame clones and misses some; the assay was immunoSEQ multiplex PCR. This table holds about 85,000 clones, 88% found once. Remarks on this clone: Its cognate antigen is unknown.

No infections or other immune events were documented during collection. The receptor comes from a person aged 18 to 70 in good health. Sequenced sample: blood.

The CDR3 nucleotides are TGTGCCAGCAGTCCCGGGTCAGGCAATCAGCCCCAGCATTTT. Encoded protein: CASSPGSGNQPQHF. This sequence joins TRBV27 and TRBJ1-5; D unresolved. The CDR3 totals 14 residues. Looked up from germline, CDR1 is MNHEY and CDR2 is SMNVEV (reference sequence). V was cut by 5 bases and J by 2 bases, with 10 bases left in between.